This T cell receptor (beta chain) originates from a study of OX40 agonist ivuxolimab in advanced cancers. V was shortened by 3 bases and J by 10 bases, with 10 bases between the two germline ends. Germline V lookup: CDR1 MNHEY, CDR2 SMNVEV (reference sequence). This CDR3 contains 12 residues. This table comes from immunoSEQ multiplex PCR, and its TCRdb copy is limited to in-frame clones, with some not included. The sample lists more than 65,000 clones; approximately 92% were seen once. The receptor was derived from an adult with an advanced solid tumor such as melanoma, head and neck, liver or kidney cancer. The chain is built from TRBV27 and TRBJ2-1, with D hard to call. The sample here was CD4+ or CD8+ T cells sorted from blood, taken in a trial of the OX40 agonist ivuxolimab. The CDR3 loop reads CASSFGKVEQFF. DNA for the CDR3: TGTGCCAGCAGTTTCGGAAAGGTGGAGCAGTTCTTC.